This T cell receptor (beta chain) was captured by sequencing in a study of cytomegalovirus exposure and HLA in healthy donors. Germline lookup yields CDR1 MNHEY and CDR2 SVGAGI. CDR3 length: 13 residues. Unmatched junction bases numbered 3, after V lost 5 bases and J lost 2 bases. General study results and limits: Analyses of presence and absence presupposed an approximately uniform sequencing depth across donors. It is likely that the observed cluster of highly shared sequence variants was a sequencing artifact.

Concerning this clone itself: Its specificity is not known. The sample holds other DNA sequences that translate to the same CDR3.

PCR used 60 Vbeta primers and 13 Jbeta primers. Some clones are missing from TCRdb's copy, which holds only in-frame ones; the method was immunoSEQ multiplex PCR. The sample records roughly 240,000 clones, more than 75% being singletons. The donors were healthy bone marrow donors. The chain links TRBV6-5 to TRBJ2-7; 7 bases fit TRBD1. The specimen sequenced was PBMCs. This TCR was recovered from a girl aged 2 to 9 in good health and CMV-seronegative. The CDR3 loop is CASSRTGTYEQYF. CDR3 coding DNA: TGTGCCAGCAGTCGGACAGGAACCTACGAGCAGTACTTC.